These 3 T cell receptor beta chains came from one sample sequenced in a study of T cell repertoires in cytomegalovirus infection. These receptors have no identified antigens. TCRdb reprocessed the reads with MiXCR, giving one entry per CDR3 protein. The sample consists of about 310,000 distinct CDR3 sequences, around a quarter of them appearing once. The sample here was cultured PBMCs, taken from culture after CMV antigen stimulation. These receptors were collected from a human donor in good health (CMV status not recorded). Some clones in this sample may be carry-over from other donors' samples.

The chain has TRBV7-6 and TRBJ2-5, with D tentatively TRBD2 (6 bases). V gave up 8 bases and J gave up 2 bases, with 12 bases separating them. Germline V gene data show CDR1 as SGHVS and CDR2 as FNYEAQ. This CDR3 spans 13 amino acids. The CDR3 protein is CASRIAGQETQYF. The CDR3 DNA follows: TGTGCCAGCCGCATTGCGGGACAAGAGACCCAGTACTTC.

This clonotype was found many times. The CDR3: CASSYQRSSYNEQFF. CDR3 DNA sequence: TGTGCCAGCAGTTATCAGCGGAGCTCCTACAATGAGCAGTTCTTC. The chain combines TRBV6-5 with TRBJ2-1, with D tentatively TRBD2 (5 bases). Germline V gives CDR1 MNHEY, CDR2 SVGAGI. The CDR3 spans 15 residues. V was pared by 3 bases and J by 0 bases, with 9 bases between.

The CDR3 region is CASSPKGPVYEQYV. CDR3 nucleotide sequence: TGTGCCAGCAGTCCTAAAGGCCCCGTCTACGAGCAGTACGTC. The V call is TRBV27, the J call TRBJ2-7; the D is unclear. Germline CDR1 is MNHEY and CDR2 is SMNVEV (reference sequence). Trimming removed 5 bases from V and 3 bases from J, with 14 bases in between. There are 14 residues in the CDR3.